The 18 T cell receptor beta chains below were found in one sample sequenced in a study of blood T cell repertoires in COVID-19. Profiling relied on immunoSEQ multiplex PCR, and the TCRdb table lists in-frame clones only, not all of them. Of about 300,000 clones in the sample, roughly 86% are singletons; the top ten hold under 2%. Sample: peripheral blood. The receptors originated from a woman between 50 and 59 years old with acute or convalescent COVID-19.

The chain employs TRBV4-2 and TRBJ1-2, with 12 bases matching TRBD1. This CDR3 is built from 16 residues. Germline V gene sequence: CDR1 LGHNA, CDR2 YNFKEQ. With 1 base clipped from V and 8 bases from J, the junction kept 8 bases outside the gene matches. CDR3 DNA sequence: TGTGCCAGCAGCCAAGGGCTGGGACAGGGGGCAGAAGGCTACACCTTC. It is translated as CASSQGLGQGAEGYTF.

The chain uses TRBV27 and TRBJ2-5, with TRBD2 matching 8 bases. The V segment lost 3 bases and the J segment 5 bases; nucleotides outside the gene matches: 11. The CDR3 spans 16 residues. Germline V gene sequence: CDR1 MNHEY, CDR2 SMNVEV (reference sequence). DNA for the CDR3: TGTGCCAGCAGTTTGGGAATAGCGGGATATTTGGAGACCCAGTACTTC. Its protein is CASSLGIAGYLETQYF.

The chain links TRBV21-1 to TRBJ2-5; the listed D gene, TRBD1, was not tested against the DNA. TRBV21-1 is given as a pseudogene. This CDR3 comprises 15 residues. CDR3 sequence reads: CASSEDREVEETQYF. As DNA, the CDR3 is TGTGCCAGCAGCGAGGACAGGGAGGTCGAAGAGACCCAGTACTTC.

This chain links TRBV11-3 with TRBJ1-4, with TRBD1 as a possible D gene (5 bases). The CDR3 is 15 amino acids. Germline V gives CDR1 SGHNT, CDR2 YENEEA. Between the trimmed V and J ends, which lost 2 bases and 6 bases, there was a span of 13 bases. The CDR3 protein is CASSLRQHDDEKLFF. CDR3 bases: TGTGCCAGCAGCTTAAGACAGCACGACGATGAAAAACTGTTTTTT.

The chain joins TRBV28 to TRBJ2-2, with a possible D match to TRBD1 (5 bases). Germline CDR1 and CDR2: MDHEN and SYDVKM. Trimming shortened V by 3 bases and J by 2 bases, and 10 bases separated the two germline ends. The CDR3 consists of 15 residues. For the CDR3, the DNA is TGTGCCAGCAGTTTCCCCAGGACAAACACCGGGGAGCTGTTTTTT. It yields the protein CASSFPRTNTGELFF.

The sample holds one count of this clone. The rearrangement uses TRBV27 and TRBJ1-5; 8 bases are shared with TRBD1. The junction had 7 bases not matched to a gene; V was cut back by 6 bases and J by 0 bases. The CDR3 loop spans 16 amino acids. The germline CDR1 and CDR2 sequences are MNHEY and SMNVEV (reference sequence). The CDR3 sequence: CASRPRGLHSNQPQHF. CDR3 DNA: TGTGCCAGCAGGCCCAGGGGGCTCCATAGCAATCAGCCCCAGCATTTT.

The CDR3 DNA follows: TGTGCCACCAGTGTTCCAGGACTAGCGGGAAATGAGCAGTTCTTC. This gives the protein CATSVPGLAGNEQFF. The rearrangement uses TRBV24-1 and TRBJ2-1, with TRBD2 matching 12 bases. The CDR3 length is 15 residues. Trimming removed 5 bases from V and 7 bases from J; junction bases left unmatched: 5. Germline CDR1 reads KGHDR; CDR2 reads SFDVKD.

J is TRBJ2-7 and V is TRBV28; 7 bases fit TRBD1. The CDR3 length is 13 residues. Germline CDR1 MDHEN, CDR2 SYDVKM. V lost 2 bases to trimming and J lost 5 bases; unmatched junction nucleotides: 3. CDR3 region: CASSLGQGDEQYF. The CDR3 DNA reads TGTGCCAGCAGTTTAGGGCAGGGGGACGAGCAGTACTTC.

The chain carries TRBV12-3 or TRBV12-4 and TRBJ2-7, with 9 bases matching TRBD1. The V and J ends lost 5 bases and 4 bases, in that order; junction bases with no gene match: 3. The CDR3 totals 13 residues. In DNA, the CDR3 is TGTGCCAGCAGTCGGGACAGGGCGTACGAGCAGTACTTC. Translation gives CASSRDRAYEQYF.

V and J are TRBV18 and TRBJ1-1; no clear D. Trimming cost V 5 bases and J 5 bases, with 18 bases left between them. This CDR3 region has 15 residues. Germline CDR1 reads KGHSH; CDR2 reads LQKENI. As DNA, the CDR3 is TGTGCCAGCTCAAATGGAGGGTGGGGAAGTACTGAAGCTTTCTTT. Amino acid sequence: CASSNGGWGSTEAFF.

The V gene is TRBV5-1, the J gene TRBJ2-3; a possible D gene is TRBD1 (6 bases). Germline V gene data show CDR1 as SGHRS and CDR2 as YFSETQ. Trimming took off 3 bases at V and 0 bases at J, with 8 bases between the two ends. The CDR3 contains 14 residues. The CDR3 region is CASSSTGSTDTQYF. The CDR3 DNA reads TGCGCCAGCAGCTCTACAGGGAGCACAGATACGCAGTATTTT.

The chain employs TRBV24-1 and TRBJ2-7; possible D gene TRBD1, 6 bases. Trimming left V 7 bases short and J 3 bases short, with 15 bases between. In germline, CDR1 is KGHDR, CDR2 SFDVKD. The CDR3 has 14 residues. CDR3: CATRRTAENYEQYF. The DNA of the CDR3 is TGTGCCACCAGGAGGACAGCGGAAAACTACGAGCAGTACTTC.

The chain joins TRBV10-3 to TRBJ2-7, with 8 positions matching TRBD2. Trimming cost V 1 base and J 2 bases; bases outside gene matches: 16. The CDR3 runs to 19 residues. Germline CDR1 reads ENHRY; CDR2 reads SYGVKD. CDR3 protein: CAISEFSSGSSVRPYEQYF. The CDR3, as DNA: TGTGCCATCAGTGAGTTTTCTAGCGGGTCTTCGGTCCGGCCCTACGAGCAGTACTTC.

This clone was counted once. The V and J genes are TRBV3-1 (or the pseudogene TRBV3-2) and TRBJ1-2; D is uncertain. This CDR3 has 12 amino acids. V dropped 1 base and J dropped 8 bases, with 8 bases sitting between them. From germline, CDR1 is LGHDT and CDR2 YNNKEL (reference sequence). CDR3 bases: TGTGCCAGCAGCCAAGCAGAGCGGGGCTACACCTTC. Translating gives CASSQAERGYTF.

The gene calls are TRBV7-9 and TRBJ2-2; D gene ambiguous. The CDR3 runs to 15 residues. CDR1 is SEHNR, CDR2 FQNEAQ, per germline (reference sequence). With 1 base removed from V and 1 base from J, the gap between germline ends came to 7 bases. CDR3 in amino acids: CASSLGHLNTGELFF. CDR3 bases: TGTGCCAGCAGCTTAGGACACCTGAACACCGGGGAGCTGTTTTTT.

DNA of the CDR3: TGTGCCAGCAGTGAATTGATTTCGGACACCATATATTTT. The encoded protein is CASSELISDTIYF. The V and J genes are TRBV6-1 and TRBJ1-3, with D uncertain. The CDR3 contains 13 residues. V was trimmed by 2 bases and J by 8 bases, leaving 10 bases between them. CDR1 and CDR2 from the germline V gene are MNHNS and SASEGT.

The chain couples TRBV5-1 to TRBJ2-3; 10 nucleotides line up with TRBD2. Germline-derived CDR1 and CDR2 are SGHRS and YFSETQ. The CDR3 has 15 residues. V trimming: 7 bases; J trimming: 3 bases; junction bases outside the gene matches: 8. CDR3 region: CASFSGRPGTDTQYF. The CDR3 DNA reads TGCGCCAGCTTTAGCGGGAGGCCTGGAACAGATACGCAGTATTTT.

The chain joins TRBV9 to TRBJ1-4; 8 bases align to TRBD1. The CDR3 length is 14 residues. Losses at the gene ends were 3 bases for V and 4 bases for J; bases not matched to a gene: 2. The germline V gene has CDR1 SGDLS and CDR2 YYNGEE. The DNA for the CDR3 is TGTGCCAGCAGCGGGACAGGGCATAATGAAAAACTGTTTTTT. It specifies CASSGTGHNEKLFF.